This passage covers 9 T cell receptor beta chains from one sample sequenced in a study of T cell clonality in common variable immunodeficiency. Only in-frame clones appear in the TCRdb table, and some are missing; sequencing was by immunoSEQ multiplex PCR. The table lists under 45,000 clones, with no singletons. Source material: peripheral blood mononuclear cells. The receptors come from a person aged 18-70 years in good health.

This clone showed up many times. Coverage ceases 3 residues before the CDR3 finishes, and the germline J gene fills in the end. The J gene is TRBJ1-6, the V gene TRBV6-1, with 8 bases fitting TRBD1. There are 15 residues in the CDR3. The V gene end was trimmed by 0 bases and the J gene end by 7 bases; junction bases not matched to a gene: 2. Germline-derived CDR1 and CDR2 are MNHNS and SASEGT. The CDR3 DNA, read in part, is TGTGCCAGCAGTGAAGCGCCAGGGGGCAATTCACCC. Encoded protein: CASSEAPGGNSP. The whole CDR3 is CASSEAPGGNSPLHF.

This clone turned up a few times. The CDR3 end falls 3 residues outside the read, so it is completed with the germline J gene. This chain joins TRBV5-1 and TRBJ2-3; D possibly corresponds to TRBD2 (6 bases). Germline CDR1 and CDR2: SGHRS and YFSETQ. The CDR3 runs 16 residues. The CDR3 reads CASSLSGGSVRETQYF. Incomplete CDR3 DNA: TGCGCCAGCAGCCTGTCAGGAGGGTCTGTTCGAGAGACG.

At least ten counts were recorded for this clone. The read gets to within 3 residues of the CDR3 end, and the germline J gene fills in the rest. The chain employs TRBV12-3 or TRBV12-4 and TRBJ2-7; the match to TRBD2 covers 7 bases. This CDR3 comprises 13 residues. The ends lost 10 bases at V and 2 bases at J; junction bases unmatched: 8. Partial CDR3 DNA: TGTGCCACCAAGGCTAGCGGAGCCTACGAG. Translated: CATKASGAYE. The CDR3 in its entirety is CATKASGAYEQYF.

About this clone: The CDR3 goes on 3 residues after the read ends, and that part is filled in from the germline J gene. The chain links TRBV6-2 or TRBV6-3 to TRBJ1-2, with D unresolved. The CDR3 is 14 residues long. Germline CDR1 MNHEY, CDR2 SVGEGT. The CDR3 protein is CASSLAAGTHDYTF. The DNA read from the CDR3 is TGTGCCAGCTCCCTAGCGGCAGGAACACATGAC.

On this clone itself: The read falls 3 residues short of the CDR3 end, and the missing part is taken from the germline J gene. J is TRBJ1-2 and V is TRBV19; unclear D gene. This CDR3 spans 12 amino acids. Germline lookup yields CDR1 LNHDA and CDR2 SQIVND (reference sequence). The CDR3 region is CASSTGVHDYTF. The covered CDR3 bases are TGTGCCAGTAGTACCGGGGTCCACGAC.

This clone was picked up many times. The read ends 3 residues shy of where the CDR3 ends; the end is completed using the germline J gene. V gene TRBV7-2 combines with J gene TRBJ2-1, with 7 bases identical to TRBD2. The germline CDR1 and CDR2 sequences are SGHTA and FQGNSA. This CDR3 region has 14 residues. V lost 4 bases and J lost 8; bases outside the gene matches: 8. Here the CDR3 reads CASSYTLALDEQFF. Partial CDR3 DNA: TGTGCCAGCAGCTACACACTAGCGTTGGATGAG.

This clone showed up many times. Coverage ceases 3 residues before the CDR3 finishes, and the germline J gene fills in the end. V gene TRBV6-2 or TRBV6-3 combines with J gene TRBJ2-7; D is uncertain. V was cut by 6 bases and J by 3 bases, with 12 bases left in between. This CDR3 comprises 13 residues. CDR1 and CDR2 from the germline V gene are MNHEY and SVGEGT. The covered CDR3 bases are TGTGCCAGCAGCGCGATCCAGGACTACGAG. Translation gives CASSAIQDYE. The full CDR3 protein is CASSAIQDYEQYF.

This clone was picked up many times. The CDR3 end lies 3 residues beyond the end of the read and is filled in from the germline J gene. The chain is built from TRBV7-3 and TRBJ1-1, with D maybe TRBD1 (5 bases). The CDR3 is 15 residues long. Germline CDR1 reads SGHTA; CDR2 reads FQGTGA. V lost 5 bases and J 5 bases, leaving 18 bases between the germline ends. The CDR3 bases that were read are TGTGCCAGCAGCCCTCAAAAGGGGAGGGGTACTGAA. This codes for CASSPQKGRGTE. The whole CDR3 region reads CASSPQKGRGTEAFF.

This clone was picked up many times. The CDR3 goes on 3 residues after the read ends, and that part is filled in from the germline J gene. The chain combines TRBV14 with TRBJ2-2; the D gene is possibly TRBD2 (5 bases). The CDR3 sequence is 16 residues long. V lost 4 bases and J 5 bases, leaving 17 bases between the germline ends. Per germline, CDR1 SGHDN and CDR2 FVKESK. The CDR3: CASSPSLNRGTGELFF. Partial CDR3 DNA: TGTGCCAGCAGCCCGTCTTTAAACCGGGGAACCGGGGAG.